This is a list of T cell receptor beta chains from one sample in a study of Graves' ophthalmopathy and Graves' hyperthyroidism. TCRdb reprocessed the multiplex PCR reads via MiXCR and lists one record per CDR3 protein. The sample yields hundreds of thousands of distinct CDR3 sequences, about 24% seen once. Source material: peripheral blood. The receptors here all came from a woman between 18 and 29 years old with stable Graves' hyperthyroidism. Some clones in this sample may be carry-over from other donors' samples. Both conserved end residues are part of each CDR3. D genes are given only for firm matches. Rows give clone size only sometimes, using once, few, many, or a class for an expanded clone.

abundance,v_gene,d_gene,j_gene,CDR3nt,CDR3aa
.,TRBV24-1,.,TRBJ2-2,TGTGCCACCAGTGATTCCTATACCGGGGAGCTGTTTTTT,CATSDSYTGELFF
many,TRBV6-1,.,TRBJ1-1,TGTGCCAGCAGTGAAGTGAGGGCGGGAAACACTGAAGCTTTCTTT,CASSEVRAGNTEAFF
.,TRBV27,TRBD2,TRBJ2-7,TGTGCCAGCAGTCCCTCCAAGACTAGCGGGATCGACGAGCAGTACTTC,CASSPSKTSGIDEQYF
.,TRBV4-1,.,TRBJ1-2,TGCGCCAGCAGCCAAGTAGGGGCAGGGAGCTATGGCTACACCTTC,CASSQVGAGSYGYTF
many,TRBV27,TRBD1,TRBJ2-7,TGTGCCAGCAGAAAAAGGCTGGGACAGGGTTTAGTAGAGCAGTACTTC,CASRKRLGQGLVEQYF
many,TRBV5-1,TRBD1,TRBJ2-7,TGCGCCAGCAGCTACGGGACAGGTAAAGGGGAGCAGTACTTC,CASSYGTGKGEQYF
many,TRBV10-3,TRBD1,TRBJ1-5,TGTGCCATCAGCACAGGGGGCCGCAATCAGCCCCAGCATTTT,CAISTGGRNQPQHF
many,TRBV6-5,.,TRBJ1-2,TGTGCCAGCAGTTACGGTGGCAGAAACTATGGCTACACCTTC,CASSYGGRNYGYTF
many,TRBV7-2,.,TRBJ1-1,TGTGCCAGCAGCTCAGTACCCTACAGGAGCACTGAAGCTTTCTTT,CASSSVPYRSTEAFF
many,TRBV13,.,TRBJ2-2,TGTGCCAGCAGCTTCCCTAGCGAGAACACCGGGGAGCTGTTTTTT,CASSFPSENTGELFF
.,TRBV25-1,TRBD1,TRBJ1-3,TGTGCCAGCAGTGCCTCCTCCCCACTGGACAGGGCCTCTGGAAACACCATATATTTT,CASSASSPLDRASGNTIYF
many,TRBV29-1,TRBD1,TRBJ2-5,TGCAGCGGCCTGAGAGGGACAGGGGGCCAAGAGACCCAGTACTTC,CSGLRGTGGQETQYF
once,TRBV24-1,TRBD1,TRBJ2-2,TGTGCCACCAGTGAGCTCAGGGGGCGGGGAGAGAACACCGGGGAGCTGTTTTTT,CATSELRGRGENTGELFF
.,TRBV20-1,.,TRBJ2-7,TGCAGTGCTAGAGGCGGGGGCCGGAATCCTTACGAGCAGTACTTC,CSARGGGRNPYEQYF
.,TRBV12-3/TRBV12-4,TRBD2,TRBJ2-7,TGTGCCAGCAGCCTGACTAGCGGGAGGGCCGTTGGCGAGCAGTACTTC,CASSLTSGRAVGEQYF
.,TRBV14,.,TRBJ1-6,TGTGCCAGCAGCCCGGACGGGACGGCGCCCTATAATTCACCCCTCCACTTT,CASSPDGTAPYNSPLHF
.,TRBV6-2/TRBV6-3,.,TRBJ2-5,TGTGCCAGCAGTTATGTGTCGGGGGCCCCAAAGACCCAGTACTTC,CASSYVSGAPKTQYF
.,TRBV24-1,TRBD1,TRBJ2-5,TGTGCCACCTCGACAGGGGAAGAGACCCAGTACTTC,CATSTGEETQYF
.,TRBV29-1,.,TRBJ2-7,TGCAGCGTTTTGCGCGCCAGTGGGGAGCAGTACTTC,CSVLRASGEQYF
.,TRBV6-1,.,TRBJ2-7,TGTGCCAGCGGGACAGCGGGCTACGAGCAGTACTTC,CASGTAGYEQYF
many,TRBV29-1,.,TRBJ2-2,TGCAGCGTTGAAAACAGTTTACTGAACACCGGGGAGCTGTTTTTT,CSVENSLLNTGELFF
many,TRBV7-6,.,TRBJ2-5,TGTGCCAGCAGCTACGGGACTCAAGAGACCCAGTACTTC,CASSYGTQETQYF
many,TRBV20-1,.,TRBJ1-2,TGCAGTGCTAGAAGGGGGGATGACACCTTC,CSARRGDDTF
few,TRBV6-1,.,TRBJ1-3,TGTGCCAGCAGTGACGGGGTAACGGGAAACACCATATATTTT,CASSDGVTGNTIYF
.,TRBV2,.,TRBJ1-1,TGTGCCAGCAGTGTTAGGGTTCTTCTGGACACTGAAGCTTTCTTT,CASSVRVLLDTEAFF
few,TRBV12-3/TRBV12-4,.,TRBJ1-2,TGTGCCAGCACCCGAGGGGATGGCGTGCTCTATGGCTACACCTTC,CASTRGDGVLYGYTF
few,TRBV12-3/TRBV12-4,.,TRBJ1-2,TGTGCCAGCAGTTTGAGGGCCGGCTACACCTTC,CASSLRAGYTF
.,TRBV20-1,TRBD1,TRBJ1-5,TGCAGTGCTCGACAGGGGGTTAGCAATCAGCCCCAGCATTTT,CSARQGVSNQPQHF
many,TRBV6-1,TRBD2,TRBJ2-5,TGTGCCAGCAGTCCGGGACTAGCGGTGGAGACCCAGTACTTC,CASSPGLAVETQYF
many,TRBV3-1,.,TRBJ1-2,TGTGCCAGCAGCCAAAGTAGGCACGGCTACACCTTC,CASSQSRHGYTF
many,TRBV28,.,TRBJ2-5,TGTGCCAGCAAAAAGTTCGACCCACAGGCCGGAGTGGAGACCCAGTACTTC,CASKKFDPQAGVETQYF
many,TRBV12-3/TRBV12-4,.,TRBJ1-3,TGTGCCAGCAGTCGACTGATCTCTGGAAACACCATATATTTT,CASSRLISGNTIYF
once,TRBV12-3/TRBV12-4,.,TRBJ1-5,TGTGCCAGCAGTTTTACCCAGGGGTCTCAGCCCCAGCATTTT,CASSFTQGSQPQHF
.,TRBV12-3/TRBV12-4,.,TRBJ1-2,TGTGCCAGCGGGAGCCCCGCAGGCACCTATGGCTACACCTTC,CASGSPAGTYGYTF
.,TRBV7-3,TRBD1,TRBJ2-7,TGTGCCAGCAGCCCGCCGGACAGGGCGGTTGGTGGGTCCTACGAGCAGTACTTC,CASSPPDRAVGGSYEQYF
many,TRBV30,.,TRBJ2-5,TGTGCCTGGAGTCAGTCACGGGAGACCCAGTACTTC,CAWSQSRETQYF
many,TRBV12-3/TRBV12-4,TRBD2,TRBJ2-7,TGTGCCAGCAGTTTGGCGGGGGTTAACTACGAGCAGTACTTC,CASSLAGVNYEQYF
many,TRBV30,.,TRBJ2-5,TGTGCCTGGAGTAGGGCTAACCAAGAGACCCAGTACTTC,CAWSRANQETQYF
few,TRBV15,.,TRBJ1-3,TGTGCCACCAGCAGCCAGGGGAGGACTGGAAACACCATATATTTT,CATSSQGRTGNTIYF
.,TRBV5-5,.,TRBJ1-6,TGTGCCAGCAGCTTGGAGCATAATTCACCCCTCCACTTT,CASSLEHNSPLHF
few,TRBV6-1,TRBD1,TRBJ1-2,TGTGCCAGCAGTGAAGGACAGGGGAGCTACACCTTC,CASSEGQGSYTF
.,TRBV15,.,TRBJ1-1,TGTGCCACCAGCAGAAATCGCGGGGGAACTGAAGCTTTCTTT,CATSRNRGGTEAFF
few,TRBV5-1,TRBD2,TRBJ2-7,TGCGCCAGCAGCATCTCCTTTGCGGTTAGCGGGAGGTCCCCCGCCTACGAGCAGTACTTC,CASSISFAVSGRSPAYEQYF